The clone carrying this T cell receptor (beta chain) was counted once. Its cognate antigen is unknown. V lost 3 bases and J 5 bases, leaving 11 bases between the germline ends. This CDR3 contains 14 residues. Germline V gene lookup returns CDR1 LNHDA and CDR2 SQIVND (reference sequence). TCRdb re-analysed the 5' RACE reads in MiXCR, keeping a single row per CDR3 protein. The table records 350,000 to 550,000 distinct CDR3 sequences, 25% to 30% of them present only once. These data come from a study of CD8 T cells in ankylosing spondylitis. Study-wide findings and caveats: A TCR beta motif of roughly 8 highly homologous variants appeared characteristic of ankylosing spondylitis blood.

The origin of this receptor is a male donor with ankylosing spondylitis. This chain links TRBV19 with TRBJ1-5; no clear D. Sample: blood, either unsorted or a sorted T cell fraction (not recorded which). CDR3: CASSMGRRDQPQHF. CDR3 nucleotides: TGTGCCAGTAGTATGGGGAGGAGGGATCAGCCCCAGCATTTT.